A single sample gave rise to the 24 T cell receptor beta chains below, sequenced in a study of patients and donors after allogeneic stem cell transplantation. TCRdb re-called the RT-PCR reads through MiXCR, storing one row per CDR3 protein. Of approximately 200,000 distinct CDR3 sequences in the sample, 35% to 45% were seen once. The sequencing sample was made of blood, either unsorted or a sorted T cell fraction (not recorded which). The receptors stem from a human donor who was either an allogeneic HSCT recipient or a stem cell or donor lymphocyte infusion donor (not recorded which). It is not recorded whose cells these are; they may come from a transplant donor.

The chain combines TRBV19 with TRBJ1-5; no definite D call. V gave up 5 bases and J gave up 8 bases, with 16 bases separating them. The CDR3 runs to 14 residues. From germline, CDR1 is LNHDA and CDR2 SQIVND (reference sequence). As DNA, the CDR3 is TGTGCCAGTAGTGTTCCCCGAATACTTGAGCCCCAGCATTTT. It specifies CASSVPRILEPQHF.

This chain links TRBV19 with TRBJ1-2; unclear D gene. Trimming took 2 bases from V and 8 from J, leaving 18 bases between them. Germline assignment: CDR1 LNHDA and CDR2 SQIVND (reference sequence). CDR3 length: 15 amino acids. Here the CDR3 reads CASSISGRSLYGYTF. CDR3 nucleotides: TGTGCCAGTAGTATAAGCGGACGGAGCCTTTACGGCTACACCTTC. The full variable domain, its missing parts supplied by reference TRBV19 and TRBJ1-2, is DGGITQSPKYLFRKEGQNVTLSCEQNLNHDAMYWYRQDPGQGLRLIYYSQIVNDFQKGDIAEGYSVSREKKESFPLTVTSAQKNPTAFYLCASSISGRSLYGYTFGSGTRLTVV.

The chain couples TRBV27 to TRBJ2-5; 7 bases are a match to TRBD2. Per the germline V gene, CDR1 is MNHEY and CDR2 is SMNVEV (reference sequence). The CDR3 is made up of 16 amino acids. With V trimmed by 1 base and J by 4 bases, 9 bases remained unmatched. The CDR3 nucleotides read TGTGCCAGCAGTTTATGGGCTAGCGGTGGGCTAGAGACCCAGTACTTC. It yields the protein CASSLWASGGLETQYF.

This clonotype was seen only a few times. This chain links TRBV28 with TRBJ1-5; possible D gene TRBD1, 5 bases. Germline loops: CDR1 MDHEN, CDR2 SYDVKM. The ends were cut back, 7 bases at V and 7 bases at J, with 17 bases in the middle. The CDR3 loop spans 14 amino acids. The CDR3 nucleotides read TGTGCCAGCACCCTCAGGGTGGTGAGCCAGCCCCAGCATTTT. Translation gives CASTLRVVSQPQHF.

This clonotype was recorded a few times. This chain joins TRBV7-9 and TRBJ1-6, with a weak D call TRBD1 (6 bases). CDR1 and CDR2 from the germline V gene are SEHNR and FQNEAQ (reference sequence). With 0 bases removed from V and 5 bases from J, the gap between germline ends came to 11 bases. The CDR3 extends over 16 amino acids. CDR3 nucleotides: TGTGCCAGCAGCTTAGCGGGGACAATAGATAATTCACCCCTCCACTTT. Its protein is CASSLAGTIDNSPLHF.

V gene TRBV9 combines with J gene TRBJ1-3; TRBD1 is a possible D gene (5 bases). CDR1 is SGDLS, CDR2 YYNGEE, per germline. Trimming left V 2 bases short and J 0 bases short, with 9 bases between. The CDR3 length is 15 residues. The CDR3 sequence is CASSVQGNSGNTIYF. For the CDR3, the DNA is TGTGCCAGCAGCGTTCAGGGCAACTCTGGAAACACCATATATTTT.

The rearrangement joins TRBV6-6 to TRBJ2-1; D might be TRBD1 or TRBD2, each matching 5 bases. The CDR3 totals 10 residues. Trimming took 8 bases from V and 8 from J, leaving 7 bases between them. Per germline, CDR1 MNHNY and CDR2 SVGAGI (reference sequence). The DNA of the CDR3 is TGTGCCAGCTTGGGACATGAGCAGTTCTTC. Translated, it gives CASLGHEQFF.

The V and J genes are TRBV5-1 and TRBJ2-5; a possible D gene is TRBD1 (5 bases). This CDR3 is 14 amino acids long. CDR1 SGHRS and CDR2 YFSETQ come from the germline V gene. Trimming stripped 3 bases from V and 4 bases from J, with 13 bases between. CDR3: CASSSDTHPETQYF. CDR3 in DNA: TGCGCCAGCAGCTCGGACACCCACCCAGAGACCCAGTACTTC. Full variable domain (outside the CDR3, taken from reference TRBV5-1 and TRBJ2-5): KAGVTQTPRYLIKTRGQQVTLSCSPISGHRSVSWYQQTPGQGLQFLFEYFSETQRNKGNFPGRFSGRQFSNSRSEMNVSTLELGDSALYLCASSSDTHPETQYFGPGTRLLVL.

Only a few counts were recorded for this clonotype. This chain's CDR3 is CSASPMTGKDYGYTF. The CDR3 nucleotides are TGCAGTGCTAGTCCTATGACAGGGAAGGACTATGGCTACACCTTC. This rearrangement joins TRBV20-1 to TRBJ1-2, with TRBD1 matching 7 bases. CDR1 is DFQATT and CDR2 is SNEGSKA in the germline V gene (reference sequence). The CDR3 sequence is 15 residues long. Trimming at V came to 3 bases and at J to 3 bases, leaving 10 bases not matched to a gene.

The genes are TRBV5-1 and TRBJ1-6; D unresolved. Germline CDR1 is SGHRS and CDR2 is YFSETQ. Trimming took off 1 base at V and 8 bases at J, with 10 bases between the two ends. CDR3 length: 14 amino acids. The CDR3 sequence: CASSLTGGYSPLHF. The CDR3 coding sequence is TGCGCCAGCAGCTTGACTGGAGGGTATTCACCCCTCCACTTT.

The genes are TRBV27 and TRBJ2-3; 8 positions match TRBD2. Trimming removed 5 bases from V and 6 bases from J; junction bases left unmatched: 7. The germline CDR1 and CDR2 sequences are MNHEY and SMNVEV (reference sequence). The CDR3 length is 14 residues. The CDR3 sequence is CASSPRSGGDTQYF. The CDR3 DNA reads TGTGCCAGCAGTCCTCGGAGCGGGGGTGATACGCAGTATTTT.

CDR3 DNA: TGCGCCAGCAGCAGATCAGGGGACTATGGCTACACCTTC. Its translation is CASSRSGDYGYTF. This chain joins TRBV5-1 and TRBJ1-2, with D perhaps matching TRBD1 (6 bases). The CDR3 totals 13 residues. V gave up 4 bases and J gave up 3 bases, with 10 bases separating them. The V gene's germline CDR1 is SGHRS and CDR2 YFSETQ. The full variable domain, completed using reference TRBV5-1 and TRBJ1-2, is KAGVTQTPRYLIKTRGQQVTLSCSPISGHRSVSWYQQTPGQGLQFLFEYFSETQRNKGNFPGRFSGRQFSNSRSEMNVSTLELGDSALYLCASSRSGDYGYTFGSGTRLTVV.

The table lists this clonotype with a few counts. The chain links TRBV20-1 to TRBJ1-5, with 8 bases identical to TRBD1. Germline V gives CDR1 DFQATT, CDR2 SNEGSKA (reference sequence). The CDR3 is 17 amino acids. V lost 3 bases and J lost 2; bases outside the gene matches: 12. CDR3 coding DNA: TGCAGTGCTAGGGAGGAAACAGGGGGAGTGGGCAATCAGCCCCAGCATTTT. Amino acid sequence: CSAREETGGVGNQPQHF.

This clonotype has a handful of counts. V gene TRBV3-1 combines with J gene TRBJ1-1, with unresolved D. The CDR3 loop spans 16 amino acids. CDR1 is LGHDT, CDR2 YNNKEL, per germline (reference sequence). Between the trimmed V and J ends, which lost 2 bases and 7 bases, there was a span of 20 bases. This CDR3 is CASSQFLRRSGDEAFF. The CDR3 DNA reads TGTGCCAGCAGCCAATTTCTCCGTCGTTCCGGTGATGAAGCTTTCTTT.

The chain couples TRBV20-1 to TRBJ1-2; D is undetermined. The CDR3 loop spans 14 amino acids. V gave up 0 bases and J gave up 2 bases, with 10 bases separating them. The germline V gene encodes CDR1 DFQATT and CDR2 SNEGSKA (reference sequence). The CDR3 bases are TGCAGTGCTAGAGATGGGTCAGAAAACTATGGCTACACCTTC. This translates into CSARDGSENYGYTF.

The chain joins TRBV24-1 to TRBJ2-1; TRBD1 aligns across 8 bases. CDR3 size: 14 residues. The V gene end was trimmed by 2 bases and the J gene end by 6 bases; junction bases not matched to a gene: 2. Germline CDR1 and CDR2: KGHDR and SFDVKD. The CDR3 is CATSDYRGANEQFF. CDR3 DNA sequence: TGTGCCACCAGTGATTACAGGGGGGCCAATGAGCAGTTCTTC.

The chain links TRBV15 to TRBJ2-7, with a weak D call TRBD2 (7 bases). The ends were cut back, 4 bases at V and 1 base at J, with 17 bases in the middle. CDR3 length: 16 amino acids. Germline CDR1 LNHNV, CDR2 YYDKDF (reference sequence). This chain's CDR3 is CATSNPGGHQSYEQYF. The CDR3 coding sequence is TGTGCCACCAGCAACCCGGGGGGACACCAGTCCTACGAGCAGTACTTC. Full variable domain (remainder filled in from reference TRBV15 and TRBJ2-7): DAMVIQNPRYQVTQFGKPVTLSCSQTLNHNVMYWYQQKSSQAPKLLFHYYDKDFNNEADTPDNFQSRRPNTSFCFLDIRSPGLGDTAMYLCATSNPGGHQSYEQYFGPGTRLTVT.

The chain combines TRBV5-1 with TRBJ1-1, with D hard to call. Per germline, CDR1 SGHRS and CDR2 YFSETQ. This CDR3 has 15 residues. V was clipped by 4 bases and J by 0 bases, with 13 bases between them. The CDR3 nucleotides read TGCGCCAGCAGCCCCCGGGCGGATATGAACACTGAAGCTTTCTTT. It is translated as CASSPRADMNTEAFF.

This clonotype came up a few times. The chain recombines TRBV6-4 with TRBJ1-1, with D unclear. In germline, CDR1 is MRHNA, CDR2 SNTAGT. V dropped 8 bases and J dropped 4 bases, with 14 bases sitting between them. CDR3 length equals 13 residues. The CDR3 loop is CASSRTVGTEAFF. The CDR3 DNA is TGTGCCAGCTCACGAACCGTGGGCACTGAAGCTTTCTTT.

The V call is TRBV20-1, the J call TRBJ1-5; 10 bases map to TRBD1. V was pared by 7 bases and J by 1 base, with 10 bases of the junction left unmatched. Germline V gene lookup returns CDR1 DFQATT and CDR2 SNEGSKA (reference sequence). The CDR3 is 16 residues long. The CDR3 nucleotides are TGCAGTGTCATCGACGGGACAGGGGTAAGCAATCAGCCCCAGCATTTT. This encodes CSVIDGTGVSNQPQHF.

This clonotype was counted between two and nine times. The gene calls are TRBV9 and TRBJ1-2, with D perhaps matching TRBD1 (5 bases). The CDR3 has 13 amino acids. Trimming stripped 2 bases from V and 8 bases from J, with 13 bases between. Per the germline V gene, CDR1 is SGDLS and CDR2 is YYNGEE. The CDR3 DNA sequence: TGTGCCAGCAGCGTCGGGGGGTATGGCGGCTACACCTTC. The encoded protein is CASSVGGYGGYTF.

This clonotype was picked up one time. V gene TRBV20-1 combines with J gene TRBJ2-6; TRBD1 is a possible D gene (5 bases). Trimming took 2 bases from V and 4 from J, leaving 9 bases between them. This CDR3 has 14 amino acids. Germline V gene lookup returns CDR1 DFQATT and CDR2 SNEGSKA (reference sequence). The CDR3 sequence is CSARRGSGANVLTF. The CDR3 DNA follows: TGCAGTGCTAGAAGGGGCTCCGGGGCCAACGTCCTGACTTTC.

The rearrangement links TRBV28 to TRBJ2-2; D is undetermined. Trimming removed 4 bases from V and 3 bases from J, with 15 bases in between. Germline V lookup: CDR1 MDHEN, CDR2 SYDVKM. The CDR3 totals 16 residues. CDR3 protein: CASSSGRSADTGELFF. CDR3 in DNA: TGTGCCAGCAGTTCTGGGCGGTCGGCGGACACCGGGGAGCTGTTTTTT.

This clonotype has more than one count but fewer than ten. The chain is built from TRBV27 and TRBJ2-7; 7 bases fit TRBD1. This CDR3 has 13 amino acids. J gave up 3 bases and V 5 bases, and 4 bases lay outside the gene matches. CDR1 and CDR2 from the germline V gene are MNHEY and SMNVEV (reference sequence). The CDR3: CASSRQGVYEQYF. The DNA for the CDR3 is TGTGCCAGCAGTCGACAGGGTGTCTACGAGCAGTACTTC.